This T cell receptor (beta chain) was captured in a study of T cell responses to AZD1222 COVID-19 vaccine. Study outcomes and limitations: Vaccine-associated CD4 TCRs ranged over spike, dominating at 160-218 and 743-854. Donors were mostly white British, more females; clonal diversity possibly underestimated. Variant regions that are unmutated are reportedly the target of nearly half of spike-specific TCRs.

For this clone: Its antigen is unidentified.

Sequenced by immunoSEQ multiplex PCR; TCRdb stores in-frame clones only, minus some. This table holds some 190,000 clones, roughly 94% found once. The clonotype was recovered from an adult who received the MenACWY meningococcal vaccine as a control. The source was peripheral blood, collected 28 days after the second dose of the MenACWY control vaccine.

This CDR3 reads CASLGGNWATEAFF. CDR3 nucleotide sequence: TGTGCCAGCCTCGGAGGCAACTGGGCCACTGAAGCTTTCTTT. The rearrangement uses TRBV25-1 and TRBJ1-1, with unresolved D. CDR1 is MGHDK and CDR2 is SYGVNS in the germline V gene. The ends were cut back, 8 bases at V and 4 bases at J, with 17 bases in the middle. The CDR3 extends over 14 amino acids. Full variable domain (rest looked up from reference TRBV25-1 and TRBJ1-1): EADIYQTPRYLVIGTGKKITLECSQTMGHDKMYWYQQDPGMELHLIHYSYGVNSTEKGDLSSESTVSRIRTEHFPLTLESARPSHTSQYLCASLGGNWATEAFFGQGTRLTVV.